The rows below give T cell receptor beta chains drawn from one sample of a study of T cell changes during pregnancy in multiple sclerosis. Profiled with immunoSEQ multiplex PCR; TCRdb holds only in-frame clones, not every one. Of roughly 58,000 clones in the sample, around 94% are singletons; the top ten hold 3% to 3.5%. The source material was CD8+ T cells from peripheral blood mononuclear cells, sampled in the third trimester of pregnancy. The receptors stem from a female donor with multiple sclerosis, enrolled in a pregnancy study. Each CDR3 is given with its conserved first and last residue. A D gene is named only where the DNA matches it firmly.

TRBV7-7	TRBD2	15	TRBJ2-5	CASSQGLANQETQYF
TRBV29-1	TRBD1	12	TRBJ2-1	CSVDRDYNEQFF
TRBV6-1	TRBD1	15	TRBJ1-5	CASGWTGNSNQPQHF
TRBV11-2	-	14	TRBJ2-7	CASSLAAGRYEQYF
TRBV27	-	14	TRBJ2-1	CASSLGGSNNEQFF
TRBV27	-	14	TRBJ2-7	CASSLRGTTYEQYF
TRBV4-2	TRBD2	16	TRBJ2-6	CASSQEGGSGANVLTF
TRBV5-1	-	14	TRBJ2-1	CASSLGQGGDEQFF
TRBV27	TRBD2	16	TRBJ2-7	CASSLRLADNSYEQYF
TRBV6-1	TRBD2	13	TRBJ2-1	CASSAGLVGEQFF
TRBV4-1	-	14	TRBJ1-1	CASSYSGLNTEAFF
TRBV2	-	16	TRBJ2-7	CASSEAGRGRAYEQYF
TRBV4-1	-	14	TRBJ1-2	CASSQSQGSYGYTF
TRBV10-3	TRBD1	16	TRBJ2-7	CAISDLLDRGPHEQYF
TRBV27	TRBD2	18	TRBJ2-7	CASSPYSTSGSSIYEQYF
TRBV5-6	-	12	TRBJ2-1	CASSSGYNEQFF
TRBV10-3	TRBD1	17	TRBJ2-1	CAISETDDTGGRNEQFF
TRBV7-6	TRBD2	15	TRBJ2-7	CASSDLAGQAYEQYF
TRBV19	-	14	TRBJ1-1	CASSLAGLNTEAFF
TRBV4-2	-	13	TRBJ2-7	CASSQGPPYEQYF
TRBV7-9	TRBD1	19	TRBJ2-3	CASSSYLSETGANTDTQYF
TRBV7-6	-	13	TRBJ2-4	CASSLDRLNIQYF
TRBV2	-	12	TRBJ2-7	CASSGAPYEQYF
TRBV7-9	-	11	TRBJ1-1	CASSPNSWAFF
TRBV18	-	16	TRBJ1-5	CASSPLGPWREQPQHF
TRBV4-1	-	15	TRBJ2-1	CASSQAAGPYNEQFF
TRBV4-3	-	15	TRBJ2-7	CASSQNLSPTYEQYF
TRBV6-6	TRBD2	13	TRBJ2-4	CAARQGGVNIQYF
TRBV27	TRBD1	15	TRBJ1-2	CASSGTGTPGYGYTF
TRBV2	TRBD1	14	TRBJ2-1	CASTNRGSYNEQFF
TRBV28	TRBD2	15	TRBJ2-7	CASSLSGTGGSEQYF
TRBV6-5	TRBD2	15	TRBJ2-3	CASRRLAGAADTQYF
TRBV28	TRBD2	16	TRBJ2-3	CASSLVVAGGVDTQYF
TRBV6-5	-	13	TRBJ1-1	CASSPPLNTEAFF
TRBV4-1	-	14	TRBJ2-2	CASSQYQGGGELFF
TRBV9	-	16	TRBJ1-4	CASSVGHGGEGEKLFF
TRBV4-1	-	16	TRBJ1-5	CASSQEPGYSNQPQHF
TRBV11-2	-	13	TRBJ2-7	CASSYEKRYEQYF
TRBV9	TRBD1	14	TRBJ1-2	CASSPGTVDYGYTF
TRBV7-6	-	14	TRBJ2-7	CASSLAAEADEQYF
TRBV7-6	-	12	TRBJ2-1	CASSATRNEQFF
TRBV19	-	13	TRBJ1-5	CASKGVSNQPQHF
TRBV11-3	TRBD2	20	TRBJ2-1	CASSPITGGAGGPEFLGQFF
TRBV4-2	-	15	TRBJ2-6	CASSPLARGANVLTF
TRBV9	TRBD1	15	TRBJ2-7	CASSPTPGTAYEQYF
TRBV9	TRBD2	16	TRBJ2-5	CASSVGLAGGGETQYF
TRBV11-2	TRBD2	13	TRBJ2-1	CASSLAVLAGQFF
TRBV27	TRBD1	14	TRBJ2-3	CASTTGQGTDTQYF
TRBV13	TRBD2	15	TRBJ2-7	CASSSIAGGHREQYF
TRBV9	-	15	TRBJ2-3	CASSGPRVSTDTQYF
TRBV30	-	16	TRBJ2-2	CAWSVQFFENTGELFF